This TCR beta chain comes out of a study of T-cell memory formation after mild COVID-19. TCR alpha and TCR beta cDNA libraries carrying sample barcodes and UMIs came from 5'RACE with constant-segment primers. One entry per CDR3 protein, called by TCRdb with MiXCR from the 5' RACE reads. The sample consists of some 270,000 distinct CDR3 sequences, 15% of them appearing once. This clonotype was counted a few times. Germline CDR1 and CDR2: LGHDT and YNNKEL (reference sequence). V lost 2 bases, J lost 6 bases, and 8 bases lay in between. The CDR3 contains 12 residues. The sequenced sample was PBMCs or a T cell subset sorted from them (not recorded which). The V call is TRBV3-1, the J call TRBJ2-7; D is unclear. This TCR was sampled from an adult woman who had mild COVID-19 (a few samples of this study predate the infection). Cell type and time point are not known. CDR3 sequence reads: CASSQWPAEQYF. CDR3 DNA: TGTGCCAGCAGCCAATGGCCCGCCGAGCAGTACTTC.